The rows below give T cell receptor beta chains drawn from one sample of a study of prognosis after radiotherapy for stage I lung cancer. TCRdb redid the calling of the multiplex PCR reads with MiXCR, one entry per CDR3 protein. Of over 11,000 distinct CDR3 sequences listed, 50% to 70% are singletons. Sample: PBMCs, taken before or after stereotactic body radiation therapy (not recorded which). Receptor source: a donor at least 50 years old with non-small cell lung cancer. The CDR3 runs from the conserved cysteine through the conserved F or W. A D gene is named only where the DNA matches it firmly. Expanded clones are given a class, and other clones once, few, many or no size at all.

V gene	D gene	J gene	clone size	CDR3 protein	CDR3 DNA
TRBV7-2	TRBD1	TRBJ1-2	-	CASSLRTGNGHAF	TGTGCCAGCAGCTTGCGGACAGGGAATGGCCACGCCTTC
TRBV7-9	-	TRBJ2-3	-	CASSLALGGGTDTQYF	TGTGCCAGCAGCTTAGCCCTTGGGGGCGGCACAGATACGCAGTATTTT
TRBV19	-	TRBJ1-5	-	CASSMSAVSKRPQHF	TGTGCCAGTAGTATGTCTGCCGTTAGCAAGCGGCCCCAGCATTTT
TRBV18	-	TRBJ2-4	many	CASSEPQRNIQYF	TGTGCCAGCTCGGAACCCCAAAGGAACATTCAGTACTTC
TRBV20-1	-	TRBJ2-3	many	CSARDIRGADTQYF	TGCAGTGCTAGAGATATCCGCGGCGCAGATACGCAGTATTTT
TRBV28	TRBD2	TRBJ2-7	medium-sized	CASSTAGGPKYEQYF	TGTGCCAGCAGTACAGCGGGAGGGCCTAAGTACGAGCAGTACTTC
TRBV10-3	-	TRBJ1-6	medium-sized	CAISEGGTGSPLHF	TGTGCCATCAGTGAAGGAGGCACCGGCTCACCCCTCCACTTT
TRBV12-3/TRBV12-4	TRBD1	TRBJ1-6	-	CASGTGWIGSSPLHF	TGTGCCAGTGGGACAGGGTGGATTGGTAGTTCACCCCTCCACTTT
TRBV19	-	TRBJ1-5	once	CASSSPRERGNQPQHF	TGTGCCAGTAGCTCCCCCAGGGAAAGGGGCAATCAGCCCCAGCATTTT
TRBV2	-	TRBJ1-6	once	CAICPIGSPLHF	TGTGCCATCTGCCCCATAGGTTCACCCCTCCACTTT
TRBV6-2/TRBV6-3	-	TRBJ2-3	-	CASSRGGSSTDTQYF	TGTGCCAGCAGCCGTGGGGGCTCTAGCACAGATACGCAGTATTTT
TRBV11-3	-	TRBJ2-3	medium-sized	CASSLTTDTQYF	TGTGCCAGCAGCTTAACAACAGATACGCAGTATTTT
TRBV19	-	TRBJ1-4	many	CASGSGTNEKLFF	TGTGCCAGTGGGTCGGGAACTAATGAAAAACTGTTTTTT
TRBV7-2	-	TRBJ2-3	-	CASSLRASETDTQYF	TGTGCCAGCAGCCTCCGGGCTAGCGAGACAGATACGCAGTATTTT
TRBV5-1	TRBD1	TRBJ2-5	-	CASSTGQGAQETQYF	TGCGCCAGCAGCACCGGACAGGGGGCCCAAGAGACCCAGTACTTC
TRBV6-2/TRBV6-3	-	TRBJ2-2	-	CASRPPWLSANTGELLF	TGTGCCAGCAGACCACCCTGGCTTTCGGCGAACACCGGTGAGCTGTTGTTT
TRBV7-7	TRBD1	TRBJ2-7	many	CASSSRQGSNQQYF	TGTGCTAGCAGCTCCCGACAGGGCTCCAATCAGCAGTACTTC
TRBV28	-	TRBJ2-7	medium-sized	CASSLGMGGYEQYF	TGTGCCAGCAGTTTAGGGATGGGGGGCTACGAGCAGTACTTC
TRBV28	TRBD1	TRBJ2-3	-	CAGIMDRGGTDTQYF	TGTGCCGGCATTATGGACAGGGGAGGCACAGATACGCAGTATTTT
TRBV9	-	TRBJ2-5	many	CAKGLEQETQYF	TGTGCCAAGGGGCTAGAACAAGAGACCCAGTACTTC
TRBV5-1	TRBD2	TRBJ2-7	medium-sized	CASSAGTSKAYEQYF	TGCGCCAGCAGCGCAGGGACTAGCAAAGCCTACGAGCAGTACTTC
TRBV7-2	-	TRBJ2-2	-	CASSFSWNTGELFF	TGTGCCAGCAGCTTTAGCTGGAACACCGGGGAGCTGTTTTTT
TRBV28	TRBD1	TRBJ2-1	-	CASRSDRGPHNEQFF	TGTGCCAGCAGGTCGGACAGGGGGCCCCACAATGAGCAGTTCTTC
TRBV18	-	TRBJ2-2	-	CASSQGRGTSTGELFF	TGTGCCAGCTCACAGGGGCGGGGCACAAGCACCGGGGAGCTGTTTTTT
TRBV3-1	-	TRBJ2-7	-	CASSPMYGSEQYF	TGTGCCAGCAGCCCAATGTATGGGAGCGAGCAGTACTTC
TRBV5-1	-	TRBJ1-2	-	CASSPTSTVDYGYTF	TGTGCCAGCAGCCCAACATCGACAGTGGACTATGGCTACACCTTC
TRBV5-1	-	TRBJ2-3	-	CASSWGGDTDTQYF	TGCGCCAGCAGCTGGGGTGGGGACACAGATACGCAGTATTTT
TRBV30	-	TRBJ2-1	many	CAWRQGNYNEQFF	TGTGCCTGGAGACAGGGTAACTACAATGAGCAGTTCTTC
TRBV7-8	TRBD2	TRBJ2-2	-	CASNFREGELFF	TGTGCCAGCAACTTTCGGGAGGGGGAGCTGTTCTTT
TRBV3-1	-	TRBJ1-3	medium-sized	CASTVTGNTIYF	TGTGCCAGCACAGTTACTGGAAACACCATATATTTT
TRBV3-1	-	TRBJ1-1	-	CASSRILGGDTEAFF	TGTGCCAGCAGCCGGATACTTGGAGGGGACACTGAAGCTTTCTTT
TRBV19	-	TRBJ1-1	once	CASSSLGNTEAFF	TGTGCCAGTAGTAGTCTGGGGAACACTGAAGCTTTCTTT
TRBV19	TRBD2	TRBJ2-7	medium-sized	CASSTGDSGSHEQYF	TGTGCCAGTAGTACGGGTGATAGCGGGAGCCACGAGCAGTACTTC
TRBV7-2	TRBD1	TRBJ2-7	medium-sized	CASSSRTGDHEQYF	TGTGCCAGCAGCAGTCGGACAGGGGACCACGAGCAGTACTTC
TRBV12-3/TRBV12-4	-	TRBJ1-2	-	CASIPRGNYGYTF	TGTGCCAGCATACCAAGGGGGAACTATGGCTACACCTTC
TRBV29-1	-	TRBJ1-2	-	CSVEVNSGAAGYTF	TGCAGCGTTGAAGTCAATTCGGGGGCGGCTGGCTACACCTTC
TRBV20-1	TRBD2	TRBJ2-7	-	CSATLAGLPYEQYF	TGCAGTGCTACCCTAGCGGGTCTGCCCTACGAGCAGTACTTC
TRBV2	-	TRBJ1-2	medium-sized	CASSESWAGYTF	TGTGCCAGCAGTGAATCATGGGCTGGCTACACCTTC
TRBV7-6	-	TRBJ2-7	-	CASKGGTGVYEQYF	TGTGCCAGCAAAGGAGGGACCGGGGTCTACGAGCAGTACTTC
TRBV27	-	TRBJ1-1	-	CDSSFRGTEAFF	TGTGACAGCAGTTTCAGAGGGACAGAAGCTTTCTTT
TRBV6-5	-	TRBJ2-7	-	CSSIYSSGSYEQYF	TGTTCCAGCATTTACTCGTCAGGCTCCTACGAGCAGTACTTC
TRBV5-1	-	TRBJ2-6	medium-sized	CASSEEGFGANVLTF	TGCGCCAGCAGCGAGGAGGGGTTCGGGGCCAACGTCCTGACTTTC
TRBV18	-	TRBJ2-2	-	CASSRIEDTGELFF	TGTGCCAGCTCACGGATCGAGGACACCGGGGAGCTGTTTTTT
TRBV6-1	TRBD2	TRBJ2-1	-	CASSRTSGRGSHNEQFF	TGTGCCAGCAGCAGGACTAGCGGGAGGGGCTCACACAATGAGCAGTTCTTC
TRBV11-2	TRBD2	TRBJ2-2	medium-sized	CASSSGLAGGNTGELFF	TGCGCCAGCAGCTCGGGACTAGCGGGAGGGAACACCGGGGAGCTGTTTTTT
TRBV20-1	TRBD2	TRBJ2-5	-	CSVAGDQETQYF	TGCAGTGTAGCGGGGGACCAAGAGACCCAGTACTTC
TRBV20-1	-	TRBJ2-5	many	CSASDGALETQYF	TGCAGTGCTAGCGATGGGGCATTGGAGACCCAGTACTTC
TRBV20-1	-	TRBJ2-1	large	CSARDTERDNNEQFF	TGCAGTGCTAGAGATACCGAGCGGGACAACAATGAGCAGTTCTTC
TRBV5-6	TRBD2	TRBJ2-7	-	CASSSLWGGRTYEQYF	TGTGCCAGCAGCTCCCTCTGGGGCGGGAGGACCTACGAGCAGTACTTC
TRBV6-2/TRBV6-3	TRBD2	TRBJ2-7	-	CASSVGTSNLYEQYF	TGTGCCAGCAGTGTGGGGACTAGCAATCTTTACGAGCAGTACTTC